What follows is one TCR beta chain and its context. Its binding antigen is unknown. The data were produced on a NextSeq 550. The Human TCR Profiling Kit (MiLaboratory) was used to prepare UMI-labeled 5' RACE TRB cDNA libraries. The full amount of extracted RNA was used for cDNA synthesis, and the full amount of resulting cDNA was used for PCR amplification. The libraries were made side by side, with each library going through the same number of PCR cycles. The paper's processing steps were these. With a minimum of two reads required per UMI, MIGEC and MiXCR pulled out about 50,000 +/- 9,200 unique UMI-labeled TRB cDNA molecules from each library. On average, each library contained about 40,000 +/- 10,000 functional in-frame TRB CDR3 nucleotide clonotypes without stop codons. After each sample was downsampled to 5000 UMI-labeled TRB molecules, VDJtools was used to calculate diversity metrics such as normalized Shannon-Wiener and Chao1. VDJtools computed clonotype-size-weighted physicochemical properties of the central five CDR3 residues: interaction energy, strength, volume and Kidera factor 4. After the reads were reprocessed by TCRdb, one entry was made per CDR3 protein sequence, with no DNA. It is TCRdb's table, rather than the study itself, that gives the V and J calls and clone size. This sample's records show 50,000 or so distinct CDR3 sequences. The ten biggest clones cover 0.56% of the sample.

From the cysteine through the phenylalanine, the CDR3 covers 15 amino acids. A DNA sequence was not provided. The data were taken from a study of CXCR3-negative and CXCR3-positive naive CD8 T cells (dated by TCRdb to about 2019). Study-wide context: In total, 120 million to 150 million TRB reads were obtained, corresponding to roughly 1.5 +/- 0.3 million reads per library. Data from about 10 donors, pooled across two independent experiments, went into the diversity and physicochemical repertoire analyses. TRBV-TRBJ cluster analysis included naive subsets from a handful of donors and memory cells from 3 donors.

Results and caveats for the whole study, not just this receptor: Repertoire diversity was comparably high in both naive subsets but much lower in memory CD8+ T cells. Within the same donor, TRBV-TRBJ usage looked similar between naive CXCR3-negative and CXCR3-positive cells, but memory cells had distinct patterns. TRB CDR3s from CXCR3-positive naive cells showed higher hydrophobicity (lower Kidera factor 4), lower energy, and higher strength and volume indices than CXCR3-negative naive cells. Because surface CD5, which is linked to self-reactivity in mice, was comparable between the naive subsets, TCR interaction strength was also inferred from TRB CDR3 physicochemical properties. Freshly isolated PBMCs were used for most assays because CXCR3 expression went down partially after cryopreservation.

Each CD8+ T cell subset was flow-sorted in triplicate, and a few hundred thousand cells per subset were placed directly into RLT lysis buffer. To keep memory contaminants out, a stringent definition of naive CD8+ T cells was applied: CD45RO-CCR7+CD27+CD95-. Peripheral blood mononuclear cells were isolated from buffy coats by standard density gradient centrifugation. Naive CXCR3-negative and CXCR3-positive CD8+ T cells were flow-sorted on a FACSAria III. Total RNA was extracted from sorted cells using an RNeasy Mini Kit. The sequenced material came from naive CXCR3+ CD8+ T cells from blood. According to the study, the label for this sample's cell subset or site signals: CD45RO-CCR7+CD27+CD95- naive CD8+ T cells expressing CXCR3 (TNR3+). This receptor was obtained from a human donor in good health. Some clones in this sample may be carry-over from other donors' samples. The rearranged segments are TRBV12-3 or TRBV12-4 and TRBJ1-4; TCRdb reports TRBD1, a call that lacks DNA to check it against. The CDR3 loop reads CASSARDKGGEKLFF.